This TCR beta chain was captured by sequencing in a study of CD8+CD57+ T cells in acquired aplastic anemia (dated by TCRdb to the late 2010s). In the study overall: DNA extracted from sorted CD4+ and CD8+ cells had a mean of about 3.3 ug, with a range of roughly 0.17 to 30 ug. Healthy donor samples averaged about 9.8 million reads for CD4+ and 11 million to 12 million for CD8+ cells. Broad study findings and their caveats: No significant difference in CD8+ Simpson's diversity was found between patients and healthy controls (P=0.060). Roughly 29 CD8+ CDR3 sequences were found to be shared between patients and controls, but these sequences appeared to be highly expressed in patients and within the immunodominant clones of the patients.

CDR1 is given as DFQATT and CDR2 as SNEGSKA, both from the germline V gene (reference sequence). V is cut by 6 bases and J by 6 bases, and the space between the germline ends is 21 bases. From cysteine to phenylalanine, the CDR3 is 14 amino acids long. Just CDR3 DNA is preserved here, 42 bases in frame from base 1. Remarks on this clonotype: Its antigen specificity is not known. The sample holds no much larger clone one base away, and base qualities are not on file.

TCR repertoires of sorted CD4+ and CD8+ blood T cells from severe aplastic anemia patients and healthy subjects were deep-sequenced in the study. Ficoll-Paque density gradient centrifugation was used to isolate peripheral blood mononuclear cells. Before DNA was extracted, CD4+ and CD8+ T cells were sorted using either FACS or magnetic beads. Profiling of TCR beta VDJ combinations and CDR3 sequences used genomic DNA as the template. An Illumina HiSeq 2000 was the platform used for TCR repertoire sequencing. On the study's bioinformatics: TRBV/TRBJ rearrangement plots, CDR3 size and DJ length profiles, and Simpson's diversity index were used to evaluate the repertoires. The most abundant DNA sequence in the deep sequencing data was taken as the immunodominant clone. CDR3 amino acid sequences were checked for sharing across subjects and were also compared against the VDJdb database and published repertoires. TCRdb applied fastp at Q25 and MiXCR to the public reads, then kept only in-frame beta chains. Rows merge per CDR3 protein into single entries with the most common DNA and genes. What appears here as the V and J calls and clone size reflects TCRdb's work, not the paper's. The sample table records approximately 380,000 distinct CDR3 sequences; roughly 64% of these occur just once. 4% of the sample rests with the top ten.

This TCR came from a human donor in good health, serving as a control. The rearrangement combines TRBV20-1 with TRBJ2-7; there is no confident call for the D gene. The sequenced material came from sorted CD4+, CD8+, or CD8+CD57+ T cells (not recorded which) from PBMCs. The nucleotides are TGCAGTGCCACCTCCTCGGTCACAGATAGCGAGCAGTACTTC. Its protein is CSATSSVTDSEQYF.